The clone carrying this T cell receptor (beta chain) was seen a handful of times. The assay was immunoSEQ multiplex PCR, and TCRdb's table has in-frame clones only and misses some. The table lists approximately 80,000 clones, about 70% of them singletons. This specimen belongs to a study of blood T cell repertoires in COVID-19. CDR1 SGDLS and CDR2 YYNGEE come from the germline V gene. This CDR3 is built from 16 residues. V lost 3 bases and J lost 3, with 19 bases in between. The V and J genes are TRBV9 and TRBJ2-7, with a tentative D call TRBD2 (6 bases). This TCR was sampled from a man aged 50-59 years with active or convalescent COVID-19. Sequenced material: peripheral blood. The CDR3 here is CASSAAEGRQNYEQYF. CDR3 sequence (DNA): TGTGCCAGCAGCGCCGCGGAGGGACGTCAGAACTACGAGCAGTACTTC.